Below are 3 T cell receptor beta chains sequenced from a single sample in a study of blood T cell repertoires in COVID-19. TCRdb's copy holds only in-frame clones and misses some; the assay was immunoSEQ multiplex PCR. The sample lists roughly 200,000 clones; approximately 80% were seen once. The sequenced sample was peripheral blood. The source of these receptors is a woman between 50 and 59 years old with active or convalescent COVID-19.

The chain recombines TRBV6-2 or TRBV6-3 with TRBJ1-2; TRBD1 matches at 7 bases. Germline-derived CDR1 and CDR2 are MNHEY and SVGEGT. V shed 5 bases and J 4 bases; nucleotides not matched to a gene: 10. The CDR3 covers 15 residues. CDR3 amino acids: CASSHPRQGSYGYTF. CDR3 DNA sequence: TGTGCCAGCAGTCACCCCCGACAGGGAAGCTATGGCTACACCTTC.

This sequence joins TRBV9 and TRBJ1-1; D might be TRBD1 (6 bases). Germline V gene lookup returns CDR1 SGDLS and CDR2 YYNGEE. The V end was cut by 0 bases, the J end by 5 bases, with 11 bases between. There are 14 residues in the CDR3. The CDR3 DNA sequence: TGTGCCAGCAGCGTAGTTAGGGGGGGAACTGAAGCTTTCTTT. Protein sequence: CASSVVRGGTEAFF.

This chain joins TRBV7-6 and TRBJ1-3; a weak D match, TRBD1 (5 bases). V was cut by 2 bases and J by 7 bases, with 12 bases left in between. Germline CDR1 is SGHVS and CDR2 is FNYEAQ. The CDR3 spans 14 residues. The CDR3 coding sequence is TGTGCCAGCAGCTTAAGCAGGGTGGAGAACACCATATATTTT. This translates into CASSLSRVENTIYF.